The TCR beta chain described here comes from a study of sequential checkpoint blockade in melanoma. This clone appeared once. The assay was immunoSEQ multiplex PCR, and TCRdb's table has in-frame clones only and misses some. The sample comprises about 12,000 clones, roughly 79% of which are singletons, and less than 75% rests with the top ten. Treatment in this sample: randomized to nivolumab then ipilimumab (arm A) or the reverse (arm B). Live CD3+CD8+ CD19− CD56− cells were sorted from PBMCs. CDR3 length equals 13 residues. Deletions cut 0 bases from V and 1 base from J, with 4 bases between. The germline gives CDR1 SGHRS, CDR2 YFSETQ.

This sequence originates from a human donor with melanoma. The J gene is TRBJ1-1, the V gene TRBV5-1; the D is unclear. The source material was CD8+ T cells sorted from blood (inferred from file names), sampled from a patient given nivolumab and ipilimumab in sequence. The chain's CDR3 is CASSLAGNTEAFF. In DNA form, the CDR3 reads TGCGCCAGCAGCTTGGCCGGGAACACTGAAGCTTTCTTT. Full variable domain (missing parts from reference TRBV5-1 and TRBJ1-1): KAGVTQTPRYLIKTRGQQVTLSCSPISGHRSVSWYQQTPGQGLQFLFEYFSETQRNKGNFPGRFSGRQFSNSRSEMNVSTLELGDSALYLCASSLAGNTEAFFGQGTRLTVV.